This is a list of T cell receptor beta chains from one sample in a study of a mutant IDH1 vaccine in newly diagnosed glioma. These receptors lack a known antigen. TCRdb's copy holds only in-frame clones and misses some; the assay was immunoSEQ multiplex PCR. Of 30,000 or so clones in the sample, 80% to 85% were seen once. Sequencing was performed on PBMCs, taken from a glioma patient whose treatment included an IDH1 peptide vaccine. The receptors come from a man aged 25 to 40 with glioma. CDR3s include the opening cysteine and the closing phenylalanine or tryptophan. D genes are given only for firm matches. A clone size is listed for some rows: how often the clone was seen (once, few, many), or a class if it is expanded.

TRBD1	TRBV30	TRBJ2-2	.	CAWSDPGQGDTGELFF	TGTGCCTGGAGTGACCCGGGACAGGGGGACACCGGGGAGCTGTTTTTT
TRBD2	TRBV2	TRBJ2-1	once	CASKPSGLAPHEQFF	TGTGCCAGCAAGCCCTCGGGACTAGCACCCCATGAGCAGTTCTTC
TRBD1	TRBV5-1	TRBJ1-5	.	CASSPGGTGYNQPQHF	TGCGCCAGCAGCCCGGGCGGGACAGGGTATAATCAGCCCCAGCATTTT
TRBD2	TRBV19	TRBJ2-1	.	CASSHLYDWASGDEQFF	TGTGCCAGTTCCCACCTATATGACTGGGCTAGCGGGGATGAGCAGTTCTTC
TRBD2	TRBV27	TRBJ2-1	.	CASSFGREGRVNEQFF	TGTGCCAGCAGTTTCGGGCGGGAGGGCCGGGTCAATGAGCAGTTCTTC
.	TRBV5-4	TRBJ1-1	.	CASSSGRLENTEAFF	TGTGCCAGCAGCAGTGGGAGACTAGAGAACACTGAAGCTTTCTTT
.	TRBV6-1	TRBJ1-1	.	CASSEDSQRGTEAFF	TGTGCCAGCAGTGAAGACAGTCAGAGGGGCACTGAAGCTTTCTTT
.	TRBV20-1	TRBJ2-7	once	CSARLLEQYF	TGCAGTGCTAGACTCTTGGAGCAGTACTTC
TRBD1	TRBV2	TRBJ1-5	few	CASSGGGESNQPQHF	TGTGCCAGCAGTGGAGGGGGCGAAAGCAATCAGCCCCAGCATTTT
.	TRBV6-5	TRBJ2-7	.	CASGRQASYEQYF	TGTGCCAGCGGGCGACAAGCTAGCTACGAGCAGTACTTC
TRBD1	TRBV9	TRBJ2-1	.	CASSGTGTGVNEQFF	TGTGCCAGCAGCGGAACCGGGACAGGGGTCAATGAGCAGTTCTTC
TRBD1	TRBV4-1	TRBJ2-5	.	CASSQEGTGAETQYF	TGCGCCAGCAGCCAAGAAGGGACAGGGGCGGAGACCCAGTACTTC
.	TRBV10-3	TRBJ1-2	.	CAISESGGDYYGYTF	TGTGCCATCAGTGAGTCGGGAGGGGATTACTATGGCTACACCTTC
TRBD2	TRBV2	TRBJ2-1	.	CASKALAGVTYNEQFF	TGTGCCAGCAAGGCACTAGCGGGAGTCACCTACAATGAGCAGTTCTTC
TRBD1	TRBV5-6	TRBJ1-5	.	CASSPGGRGLGQPQHF	TGTGCCAGCAGCCCCGGGGGCAGGGGGCTCGGTCAGCCCCAGCATTTT
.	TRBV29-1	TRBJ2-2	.	CSGRDSFTGELFF	TGCAGCGGTCGCGACAGCTTTACCGGGGAGCTGTTTTTT
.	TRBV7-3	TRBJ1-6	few	CASSLYQGSPLHF	TGTGCCAGCAGCTTATATCAGGGTTCACCCCTCCACTTT
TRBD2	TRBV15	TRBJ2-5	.	CATSRGTSGSQETQYF	TGTGCCACCAGCAGAGGTACTAGCGGGAGTCAAGAGACCCAGTACTTC
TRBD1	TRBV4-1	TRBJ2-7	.	CASSSGQGYEQYF	TGCGCCAGCAGCTCGGGACAGGGCTACGAGCAGTACTTC
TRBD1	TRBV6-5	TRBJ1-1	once	CASREGGAGTEAFF	TGTGCCAGCAGAGAAGGGGGCGCGGGGACTGAAGCTTTCTTT
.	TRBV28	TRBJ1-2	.	CASSLSGEKLNYGYTF	TGTGCCAGCAGTTTATCAGGGGAAAAGCTAAACTATGGCTACACCTTC
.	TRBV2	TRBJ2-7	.	CASSHRLDEQYF	TGTGCCAGCAGTCACCGACTAGACGAGCAGTACTTC
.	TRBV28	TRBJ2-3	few	CASSLSRPGKVAQYF	TGTGCCAGCAGTTTATCCCGCCCCGGGAAGGTAGCCCAGTATTTT
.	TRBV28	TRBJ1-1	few	CASSRSENTEAFF	TGTGCCAGCAGCCGCTCAGAGAACACTGAAGCTTTCTTT
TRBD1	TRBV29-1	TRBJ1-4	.	CSVDSGGATTNEKLFF	TGCAGCGTTGATTCAGGGGGCGCAACAACTAATGAAAAACTGTTTTTT
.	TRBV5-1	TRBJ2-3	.	CASSLSTDTQYF	TGCGCCAGCAGCTTGTCTACCGATACGCAGTATTTT
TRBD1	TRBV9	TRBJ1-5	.	CASSGPGTGRGQPQHF	TGTGCCAGCAGCGGCCCCGGGACAGGAAGAGGTCAGCCCCAGCATTTT
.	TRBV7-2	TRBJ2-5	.	CASSLTFQETQYF	TGTGCCAGCAGCTTGACATTTCAAGAGACCCAGTACTTC
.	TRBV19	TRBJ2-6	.	CASTRRDGLSGANVLTF	TGTGCCAGTACCAGGAGGGACGGCCTCTCTGGGGCCAACGTCCTGACTTTC
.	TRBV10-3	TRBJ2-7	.	CAISGDDSYEQYF	TGTGCCATCAGTGGCGACGACTCCTACGAGCAGTACTTC
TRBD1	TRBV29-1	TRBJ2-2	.	CSVGQGGNGELFF	TGCAGCGTGGGACAGGGGGGAAACGGGGAGCTGTTTTTT
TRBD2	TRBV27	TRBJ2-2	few	CATSRGTSRTGELFF	TGTGCCACCTCACGCGGGACTAGCCGAACCGGGGAGCTGTTTTTT
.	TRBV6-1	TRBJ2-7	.	CASKNSPYEQYF	TGTGCCAGCAAGAACAGTCCCTACGAGCAGTACTTC
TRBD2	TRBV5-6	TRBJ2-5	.	CASSPTVAGGETQYF	TGTGCCAGCAGCCCGACGGTCGCGGGAGGAGAGACCCAGTACTTC
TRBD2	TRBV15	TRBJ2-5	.	CATSRALGLAETQYF	TGTGCCACCAGCAGAGCTCTGGGACTAGCGGAGACCCAGTACTTC
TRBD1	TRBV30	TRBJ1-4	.	CAWSAGGAANEKLFF	TGTGCCTGGAGTGCAGGGGGCGCAGCTAATGAAAAACTGTTTTTT
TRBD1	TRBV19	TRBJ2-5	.	CASSRSGTGDYLQETQYF	TGTGCCAGTAGCCGCTCCGGGACAGGGGATTACCTCCAAGAGACCCAGTACTTC
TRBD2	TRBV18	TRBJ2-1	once	CASSLGLAGGLGEQFF	TGTGCCAGCTCCCTTGGACTAGCGGGGGGCCTGGGGGAGCAGTTCTTC